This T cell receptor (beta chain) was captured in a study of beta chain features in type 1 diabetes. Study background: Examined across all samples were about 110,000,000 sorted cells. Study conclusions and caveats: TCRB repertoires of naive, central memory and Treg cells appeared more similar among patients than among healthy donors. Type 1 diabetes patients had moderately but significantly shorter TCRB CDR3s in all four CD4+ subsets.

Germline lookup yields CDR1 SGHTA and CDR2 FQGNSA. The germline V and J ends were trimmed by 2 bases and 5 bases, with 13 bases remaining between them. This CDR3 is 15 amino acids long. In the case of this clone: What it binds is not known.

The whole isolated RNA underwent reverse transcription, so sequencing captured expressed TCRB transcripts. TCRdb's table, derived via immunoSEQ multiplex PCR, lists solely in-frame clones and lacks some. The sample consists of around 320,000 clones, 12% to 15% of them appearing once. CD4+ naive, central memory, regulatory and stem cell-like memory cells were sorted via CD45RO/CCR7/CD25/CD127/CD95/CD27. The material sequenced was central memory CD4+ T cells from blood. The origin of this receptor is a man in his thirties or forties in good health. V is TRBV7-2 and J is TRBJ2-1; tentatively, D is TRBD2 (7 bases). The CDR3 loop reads CASSLTGGLDNEQFF. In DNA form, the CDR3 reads TGTGCCAGCAGCTTAACGGGGGGCTTGGACAATGAGCAGTTCTTC.